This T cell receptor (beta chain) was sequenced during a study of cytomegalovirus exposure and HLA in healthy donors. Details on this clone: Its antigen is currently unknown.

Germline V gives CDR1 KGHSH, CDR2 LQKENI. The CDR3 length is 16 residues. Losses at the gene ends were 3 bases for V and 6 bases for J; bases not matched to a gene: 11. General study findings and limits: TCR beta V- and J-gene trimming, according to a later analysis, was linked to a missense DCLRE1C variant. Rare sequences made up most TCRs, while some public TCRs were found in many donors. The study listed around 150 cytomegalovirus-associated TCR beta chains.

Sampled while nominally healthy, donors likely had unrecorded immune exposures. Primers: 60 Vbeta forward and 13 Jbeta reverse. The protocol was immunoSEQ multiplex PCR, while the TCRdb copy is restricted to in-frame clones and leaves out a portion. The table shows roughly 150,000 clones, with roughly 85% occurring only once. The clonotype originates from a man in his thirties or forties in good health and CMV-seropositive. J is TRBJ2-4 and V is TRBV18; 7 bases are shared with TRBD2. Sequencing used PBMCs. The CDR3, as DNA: TGTGCCAGCTCACCGGGTAGGGAGGGCCTTGGAAACATTCAGTACTTC. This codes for CASSPGREGLGNIQYF.